A selection of T cell receptor beta chains follows, all from one sample in a study of CXCR3-negative and CXCR3-positive naive CD8 T cells. TCRdb reprocessed the 5' RACE reads and stores each CDR3 protein as one record, lacking DNA. Its table lists about 150,000 distinct CDR3 sequences. Sequenced sample: naive CXCR3+ CD8+ T cells from blood. The receptor source for this set is a human donor in good health. Some clones in this sample may be carry-over from other donors' samples. Both conserved end residues are part of each CDR3.

v_gene	j_gene	CDR3aa
TRBV4-1	TRBJ2-1	CASSQYRGYEQFF
TRBV20-1	TRBJ2-7	CSAPGTSYEQYF
TRBV5-4	TRBJ2-1	CASSRGSDEQFF
TRBV6-2/TRBV6-3	TRBJ2-7	CASSWAGRTYEQYF
TRBV24-1	TRBJ2-7	CATSDLGRGTETYEQYF
TRBV12-3/TRBV12-4	TRBJ2-3	CASSYISDTQYF
TRBV28	TRBJ2-2	CASSLSPPGAGELFF
TRBV6-4	TRBJ2-3	CASSDSEGTDTQYF
TRBV7-8	TRBJ2-5	CASSGRMGLAGPYQETQYF
TRBV7-9	TRBJ2-7	CASSFGTRYEQYF
TRBV6-5	TRBJ2-6	CASSYSIGASGANVLTF
TRBV4-1	TRBJ1-6	CASSQESGNSPLHF
TRBV29-1	TRBJ2-5	CSVDSYGLTGTSGVKETQYF
TRBV4-1	TRBJ2-7	CASSQDRLSTYEQYF
TRBV7-9	TRBJ2-1	CASSPSRFYNNEQFF
TRBV6-5	TRBJ1-2	CASSQPSVYGYTF
TRBV12-3/TRBV12-4	TRBJ1-2	CASSPGTAPWGYTF
TRBV12-3/TRBV12-4	TRBJ2-3	CASSPPQWGVDTQYF
TRBV29-1	TRBJ2-7	CSVEGREGYEQYF
TRBV29-1	TRBJ2-1	CSVTIGGTSYNEQFF